One sample yielded the 17 T cell receptor beta chains listed below, sequenced in a study of T cells in Graves' hyperthyroidism and ophthalmopathy. RNA transcripts were the template for amplifying TCR beta CDR3 regions. First-round RT-PCR targeting the TCR CDR3 was performed with the HTBI primer set. TCRdb re-called the multiplex PCR reads with MiXCR, one entry per CDR3 protein. The sample records tens of thousands of distinct CDR3 sequences, nearly 45% being singletons. Sequencing used blood. The receptor source for this set is a woman aged 25 to 39 with Graves' hyperthyroidism.

This clonotype showed up just once. V usage is TRBV7-9 and J usage is TRBJ2-7, with D unresolved. The V end was cut by 5 bases, the J end by 6 bases, with 17 bases between. Germline values: CDR1 SEHNR, CDR2 FQNEAQ (reference sequence). The CDR3 contains 14 residues. The chain's CDR3 is CASSPPMRIFEQYF. CDR3 coding DNA: TGTGCCAGCAGCCCCCCGATGCGTATCTTCGAGCAGTACTTC.

This clonotype is categorized as medium-sized. The chain joins TRBV10-3 to TRBJ1-2; possibly TRBD1 for D (5 bases). CDR3 length equals 13 residues. The V and J ends lost 8 bases and 14 bases respectively, with 24 bases between them. Germline CDR1 ENHRY, CDR2 SYGVKD. In nucleotides, the CDR3 is TGTGCCATCGGGCCTACGACAGATTTGGTCACAACCTTC. This translates into CAIGPTTDLVTTF.

In its sample, this clonotype was seen many times. The chain is built from TRBV5-8 and TRBJ1-5; possibly TRBD1 for D (6 bases). The germline V and J ends were trimmed by 0 bases and 6 bases, with 10 bases remaining between them. Germline values: CDR1 SGHTS, CDR2 YDEGEE. This CDR3 has 14 residues. CDR3 sequence: CASSLDRDIQPQHF. The CDR3 bases are TGTGCCAGCAGCTTGGACAGGGATATTCAGCCCCAGCATTTT. Supplemented by reference TRBV5-8 and TRBJ1-5, the full variable domain reads EAGVTQSPTHLIKTRGQQATLRCSPISGHTSVYWYQQALGLGLQFLLWYDEGEERNRGNFPPRFSGRQFPNYSSELNVNALELEDSALYLCASSLDRDIQPQHFGDGTRLSIL.

This clonotype was detected ten times or more. The chain employs TRBV7-9 and TRBJ2-5; D is uncertain. CDR1 is SEHNR, CDR2 FQNEAQ, per germline (reference sequence). Trimming left V 2 bases short and J 4 bases short, with 17 bases between. This CDR3 is built from 16 residues. The CDR3 reads CASSLYATKQIETQYF. CDR3 sequence (DNA): TGTGCCAGCAGCTTATACGCCACCAAGCAAATAGAGACCCAGTACTTC.

This clonotype turned up a few times. A much larger clone differs from this one at a single base, so this may be a read error. The V and J genes are TRBV28 and TRBJ2-5; TRBD2 might be the D (7 bases). The CDR3 has 15 residues. CDR1 and CDR2 (germline): MDHEN, SYDVKM. In nucleotides, the CDR3 is TGTGCCAGCAGCCTAGGGGCGGGGGCAAGGGAGACCCGGTACTTC. Its protein is CASSLGAGARETRYF.

V gene TRBV20-1 combines with J gene TRBJ2-1; D may correspond to TRBD1 or TRBD2 (5 bases each). Per germline, CDR1 DFQATT and CDR2 SNEGSKA (reference sequence). Between the trimmed V and J ends, which lost 8 bases and 6 bases, there was a span of 23 bases. The CDR3 has 15 residues. The CDR3 nucleotides are TGCAGTATCACCCCGGGACCGCCGATCCTCAATGAGCAGTTCTTC. The encoded protein is CSITPGPPILNEQFF.

This clonotype was counted a few times. The chain combines TRBV2 with TRBJ2-2, with 8 bases matching TRBD1. Germline V gene data show CDR1 as SNHLY and CDR2 as FYNNEI. Trimming removed 6 bases from V and 6 bases from J; junction bases left unmatched: 6. The CDR3 is made up of 14 amino acids. CDR3 amino acids: CASRKGQASGELFF. CDR3 bases: TGTGCCAGCAGGAAGGGACAGGCGTCCGGGGAGCTGTTTTTT.

This clonotype is classed as medium-sized. The gene calls are TRBV5-6 and TRBJ1-5; D gene unclear. V lost 2 bases and J 5 bases, leaving 5 bases between the germline ends. The CDR3 is made up of 12 amino acids. Germline CDR1 and CDR2: SGHDT and YYEEEE. In DNA, the CDR3 is TGTGCCAGCAGCTTCGGGCATCAGCCCCAGCATTTT. Its protein is CASSFGHQPQHF.

Details on this clonotype: The junction differs from germline at one of its ends, possibly a read error. The chain couples TRBV20-1 to TRBJ2-3, with 7 bases fitting TRBD1. Germline CDR1 and CDR2: DFQATT and SNEGSKA (reference sequence). The length of the CDR3 is 13 residues. In DNA form, the CDR3 reads TGCAGTGCTACCTATAAGGGGACAGATACGCAGTGTTTT. Its translation: CSATYKGTDTQCF.

This clonotype came up many times. The chain employs TRBV30 and TRBJ1-6; no reliable D call. V lost 2 bases to trimming and J lost 9 bases, with 8 bases between them. This CDR3 region has 12 residues. Germline V gene sequence: CDR1 GTSNPN, CDR2 SVGIG (reference sequence). Here the CDR3 reads CAWSTEVSPLHF. The CDR3 DNA reads as TGTGCCTGGAGTACAGAGGTTTCACCCCTCCACTTT.

The chain has TRBV3-1 and TRBJ2-5, with TRBD2 identical over 12 bases. With 1 base clipped from V and 0 bases from J, the junction kept 6 bases outside the gene matches. CDR3 length: 18 residues. CDR1 and CDR2 from the germline V gene are LGHDT and YNNKEL (reference sequence). The CDR3 DNA follows: TGTGCCAGCAGCCAAGTCCTAGCGGGAGGGCCGGACCAAGAGACCCAGTACTTC. Translated: CASSQVLAGGPDQETQYF.

The table lists this clonotype with many counts. This chain links TRBV6-6 with TRBJ1-1; D might be TRBD1 (6 bases). Germline CDR1 reads MNHNY; CDR2 reads SVGAGI (reference sequence). CDR3 length: 14 amino acids. The ends were cut back, 0 bases at V and 9 bases at J, with 14 bases in the middle. The CDR3 loop reads CASSYSQSTGQAFF. The CDR3 DNA follows: TGTGCCAGCAGTTACTCGCAGTCTACAGGGCAAGCTTTCTTT.

The chain combines TRBV29-1 with TRBJ2-1; the D call may be TRBD1 or TRBD2 (5 bases each). V lost 7 bases, J lost 4 bases, and 14 bases lay in between. This CDR3 is built from 13 residues. Per germline, CDR1 SQVTM and CDR2 ANQGSEA. The CDR3, as DNA: TGCAGCGATGCCAGGGACGAATACAATGAGCAGTTCTTC. Translated: CSDARDEYNEQFF.

V is TRBV10-3 and J is TRBJ2-7; tentative D call: TRBD1 (6 bases). The CDR3 extends over 14 amino acids. The germline gives CDR1 ENHRY, CDR2 SYGVKD. Trimming cost V 3 bases and J 0 bases, with 9 bases left between them. CDR3 in amino acids: CAISDWDTSYEQYF. The CDR3 DNA follows: TGTGCCATCAGTGACTGGGACACCTCCTACGAGCAGTACTTC.

The chain uses TRBV24-1 and TRBJ2-3; the D is unclear. CDR1 is KGHDR, CDR2 SFDVKD, per germline. V dropped 4 bases and J dropped 6 bases, with 4 bases sitting between them. This CDR3 is built from 11 residues. For the CDR3, the DNA is TGTGCCACCAGTGAGCTGGATACGCAGTATTTT. Its protein is CATSELDTQYF.

This clonotype was found many times. The J gene is TRBJ1-1, the V gene TRBV27; the match to TRBD1 covers 10 bases. The CDR3 spans 14 residues. Germline CDR1 reads MNHEY; CDR2 reads SMNVEV (reference sequence). The junction had 2 bases not matched to a gene; V was cut back by 6 bases and J by 1 base. CDR3 DNA: TGTGCCAGCAGGACAGGGGGCCAGAACACTGAAGCTTTCTTT. As protein: CASRTGGQNTEAFF.

In regard to this clonotype: The junction differs from germline at one of its ends, possibly a read error. The rearrangement joins TRBV5-5 to TRBJ1-1; tentative D call: TRBD1 (5 bases). The length of the CDR3 is 16 residues. Germline V gene sequence: CDR1 SGHKS, CDR2 YYEKEE (reference sequence). The CDR3 is CASSLMVDGGYTEASF. In DNA, the CDR3 is TGTGCCAGCAGCTTAATGGTGGACGGGGGATACACTGAAGCTTCCTTT.